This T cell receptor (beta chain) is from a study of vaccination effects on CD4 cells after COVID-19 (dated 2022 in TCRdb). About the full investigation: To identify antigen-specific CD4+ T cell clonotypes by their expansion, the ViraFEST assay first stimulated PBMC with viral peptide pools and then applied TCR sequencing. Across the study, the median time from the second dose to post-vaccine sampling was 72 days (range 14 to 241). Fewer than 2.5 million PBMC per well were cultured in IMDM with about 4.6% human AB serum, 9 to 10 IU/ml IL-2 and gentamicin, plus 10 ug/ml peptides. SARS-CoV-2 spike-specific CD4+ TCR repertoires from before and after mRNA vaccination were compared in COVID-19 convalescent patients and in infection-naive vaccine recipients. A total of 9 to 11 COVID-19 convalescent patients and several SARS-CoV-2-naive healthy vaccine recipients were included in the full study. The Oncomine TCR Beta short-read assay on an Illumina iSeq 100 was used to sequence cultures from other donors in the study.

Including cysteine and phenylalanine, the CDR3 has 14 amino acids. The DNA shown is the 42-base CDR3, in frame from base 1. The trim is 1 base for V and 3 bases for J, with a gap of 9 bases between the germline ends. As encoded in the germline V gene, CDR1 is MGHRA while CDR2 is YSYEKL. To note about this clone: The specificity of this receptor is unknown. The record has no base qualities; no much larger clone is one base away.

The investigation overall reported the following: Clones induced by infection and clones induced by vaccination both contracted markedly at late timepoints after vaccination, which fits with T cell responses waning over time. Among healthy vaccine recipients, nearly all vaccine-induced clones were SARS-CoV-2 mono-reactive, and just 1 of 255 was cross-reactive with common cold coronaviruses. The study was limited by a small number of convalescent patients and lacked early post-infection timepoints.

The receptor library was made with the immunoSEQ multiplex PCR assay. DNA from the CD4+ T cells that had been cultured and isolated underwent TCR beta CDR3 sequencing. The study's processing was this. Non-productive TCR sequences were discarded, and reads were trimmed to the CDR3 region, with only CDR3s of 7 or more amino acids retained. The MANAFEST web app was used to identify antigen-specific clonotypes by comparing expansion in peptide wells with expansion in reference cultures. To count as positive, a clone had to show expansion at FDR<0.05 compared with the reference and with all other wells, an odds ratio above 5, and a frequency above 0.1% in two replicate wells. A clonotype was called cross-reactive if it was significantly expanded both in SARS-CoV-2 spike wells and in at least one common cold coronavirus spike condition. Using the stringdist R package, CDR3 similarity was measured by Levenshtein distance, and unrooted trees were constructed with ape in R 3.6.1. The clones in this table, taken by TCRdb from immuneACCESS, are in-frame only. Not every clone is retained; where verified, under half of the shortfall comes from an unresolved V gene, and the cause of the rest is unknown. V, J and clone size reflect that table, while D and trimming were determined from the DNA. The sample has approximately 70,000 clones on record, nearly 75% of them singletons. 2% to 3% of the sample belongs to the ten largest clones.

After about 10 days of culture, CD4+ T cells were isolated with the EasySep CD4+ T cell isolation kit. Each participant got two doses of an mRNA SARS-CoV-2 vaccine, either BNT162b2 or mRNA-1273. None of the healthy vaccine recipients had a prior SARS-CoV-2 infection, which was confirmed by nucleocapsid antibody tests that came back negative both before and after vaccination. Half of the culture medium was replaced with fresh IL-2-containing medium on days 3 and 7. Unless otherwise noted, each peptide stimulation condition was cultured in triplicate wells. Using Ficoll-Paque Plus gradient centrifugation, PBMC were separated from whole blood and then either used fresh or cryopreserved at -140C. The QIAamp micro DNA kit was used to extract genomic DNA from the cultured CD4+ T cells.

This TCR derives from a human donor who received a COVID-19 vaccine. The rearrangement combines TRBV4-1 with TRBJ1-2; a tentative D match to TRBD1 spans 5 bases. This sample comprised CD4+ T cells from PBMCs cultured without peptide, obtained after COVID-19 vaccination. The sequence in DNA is TGCGCCAGCAGCCAAGTATCCAGGGACTATGGCTACACCTTC. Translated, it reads CASSQVSRDYGYTF.